The clone carrying this T cell receptor beta chain turned up a few times. TCRdb processed the 5' RACE reads anew with MiXCR; each CDR3 protein has one entry. The table lists tens of thousands of distinct CDR3 sequences, approximately 14% of them singletons. This record comes from a study of early T cells in non-severe SARS-CoV-2 infection. The germline V gene has CDR1 MGHRA and CDR2 YSYEKL. The CDR3 extends over 15 amino acids. V shed 1 base, J shed 9 bases, and the junction held 8 bases outside the gene matches. The chain links TRBV4-1 to TRBJ2-1, with 8 bases aligning to TRBD2. The sample consisted of whole blood. This TCR was recovered from an adult who was a healthcare worker with PCR-confirmed SARS-CoV-2 infection or an uninfected control (not recorded which). This chain's CDR3 is CASSQVATAGGEQFF. The CDR3 DNA follows: TGCGCCAGCAGCCAAGTAGCCACCGCGGGGGGTGAGCAGTTCTTC.